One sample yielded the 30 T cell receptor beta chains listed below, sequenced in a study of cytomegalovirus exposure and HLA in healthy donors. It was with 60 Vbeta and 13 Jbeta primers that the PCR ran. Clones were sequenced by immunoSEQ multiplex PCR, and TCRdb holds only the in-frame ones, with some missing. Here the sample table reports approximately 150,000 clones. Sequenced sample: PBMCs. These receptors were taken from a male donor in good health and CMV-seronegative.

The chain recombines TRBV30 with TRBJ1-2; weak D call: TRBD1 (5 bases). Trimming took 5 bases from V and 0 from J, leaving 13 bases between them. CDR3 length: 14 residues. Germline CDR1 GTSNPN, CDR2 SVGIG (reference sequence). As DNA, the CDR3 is TGTGCCTGGTCGCCAGGGATAGCTAACTATGGCTACACCTTC. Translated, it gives CAWSPGIANYGYTF.

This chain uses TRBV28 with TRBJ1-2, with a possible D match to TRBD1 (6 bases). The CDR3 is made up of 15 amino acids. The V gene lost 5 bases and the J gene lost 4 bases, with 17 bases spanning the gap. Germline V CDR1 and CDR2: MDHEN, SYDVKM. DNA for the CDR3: TGTGCCAGCAGTGGATCAACAGGGCAACGCTATGGCTACACCTTC. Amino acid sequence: CASSGSTGQRYGYTF.

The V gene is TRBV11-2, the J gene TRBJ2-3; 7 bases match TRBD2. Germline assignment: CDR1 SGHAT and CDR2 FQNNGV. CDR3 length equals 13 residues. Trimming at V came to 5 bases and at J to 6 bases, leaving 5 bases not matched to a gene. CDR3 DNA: TGTGCCAGCAGCCCCGCGACTAGCGATACGCAGTATTTT. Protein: CASSPATSDTQYF.

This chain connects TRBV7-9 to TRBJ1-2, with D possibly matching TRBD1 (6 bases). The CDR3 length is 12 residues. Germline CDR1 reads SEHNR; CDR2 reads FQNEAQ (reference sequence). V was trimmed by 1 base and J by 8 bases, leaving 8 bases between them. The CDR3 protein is CASSLDREGYTF. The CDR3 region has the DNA TGTGCCAGCAGCTTAGACAGGGAAGGCTACACCTTC.

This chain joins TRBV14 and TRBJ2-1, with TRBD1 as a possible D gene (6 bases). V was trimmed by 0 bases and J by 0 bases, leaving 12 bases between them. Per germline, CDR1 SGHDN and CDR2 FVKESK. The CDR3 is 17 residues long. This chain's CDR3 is CASSQDEDSSSYNEQFF. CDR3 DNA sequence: TGTGCCAGCAGCCAAGATGAGGACAGCTCCTCCTACAATGAGCAGTTCTTC.

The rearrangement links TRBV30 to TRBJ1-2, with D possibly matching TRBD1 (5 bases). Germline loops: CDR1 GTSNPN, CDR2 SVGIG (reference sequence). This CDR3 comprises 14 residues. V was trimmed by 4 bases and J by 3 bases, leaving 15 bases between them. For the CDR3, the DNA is TGTGCCTGGACAAACCCTGGGGGGGACTATGGCTACACCTTC. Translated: CAWTNPGGDYGYTF.

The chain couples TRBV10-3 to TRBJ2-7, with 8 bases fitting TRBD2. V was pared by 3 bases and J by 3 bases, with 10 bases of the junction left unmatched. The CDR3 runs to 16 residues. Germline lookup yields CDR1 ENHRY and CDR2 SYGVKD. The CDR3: CAISDPQGLAVYEQYF. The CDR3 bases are TGTGCCATCAGTGACCCCCAAGGACTAGCAGTCTACGAGCAGTACTTC.

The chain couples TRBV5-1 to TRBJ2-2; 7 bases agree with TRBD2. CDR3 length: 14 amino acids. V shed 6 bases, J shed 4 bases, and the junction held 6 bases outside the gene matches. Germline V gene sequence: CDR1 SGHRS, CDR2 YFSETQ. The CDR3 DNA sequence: TGCGCCAGCACCCCGGGGGGTGGCACCGGGGAGCTGTTTTTT. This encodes CASTPGGGTGELFF.

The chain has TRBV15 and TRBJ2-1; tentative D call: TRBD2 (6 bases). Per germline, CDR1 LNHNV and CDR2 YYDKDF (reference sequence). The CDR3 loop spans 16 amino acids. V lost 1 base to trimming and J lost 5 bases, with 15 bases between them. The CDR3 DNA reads TGTGCCACCAGCAGAGGCGGGACTTACCTACACAATGAGCAGTTCTTC. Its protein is CATSRGGTYLHNEQFF.

The CDR3 DNA sequence: TGCGCCAGCAGCCAAGATAGGACTTTTTGGGCTGGCAATGAGCAGTTCTTC. Its protein product is CASSQDRTFWAGNEQFF. The chain is built from TRBV4-3 and TRBJ2-1, with D perhaps TRBD2 (5 bases). The CDR3 runs 17 residues. Trimming cost V 0 bases and J 6 bases, with 18 bases left between them. The germline V gene encodes CDR1 LGHNA and CDR2 YSLEER.

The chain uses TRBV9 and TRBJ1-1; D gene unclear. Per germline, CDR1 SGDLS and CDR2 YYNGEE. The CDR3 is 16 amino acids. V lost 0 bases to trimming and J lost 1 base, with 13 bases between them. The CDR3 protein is CASSVGGGKGNTEAFF. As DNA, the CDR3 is TGTGCCAGCAGCGTAGGGGGAGGGAAGGGGAACACTGAAGCTTTCTTT. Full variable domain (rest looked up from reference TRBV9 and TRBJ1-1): DSGVTQTPKHLITATGQRVTLRCSPRSGDLSVYWYQQSLDQGLQFLIQYYNGEERAKGNILERFSAQQFPDLHSELNLSSLELGDSALYFCASSVGGGKGNTEAFFGQGTRLTVV.

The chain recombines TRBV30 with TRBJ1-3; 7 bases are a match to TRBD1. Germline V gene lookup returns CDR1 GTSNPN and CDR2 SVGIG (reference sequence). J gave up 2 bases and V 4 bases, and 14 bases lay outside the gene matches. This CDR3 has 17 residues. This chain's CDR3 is CAWNPLDRESPGNTIYF. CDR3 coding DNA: TGTGCCTGGAACCCCCTCGACAGGGAATCCCCTGGAAACACCATATATTTT.

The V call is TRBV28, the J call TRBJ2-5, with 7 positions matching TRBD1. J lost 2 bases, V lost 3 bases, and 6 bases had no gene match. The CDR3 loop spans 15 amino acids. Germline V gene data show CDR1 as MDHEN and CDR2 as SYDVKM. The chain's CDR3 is CASSFDRDRQETQYF. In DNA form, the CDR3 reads TGTGCCAGCAGTTTCGACCGGGACAGACAAGAGACCCAGTACTTC.

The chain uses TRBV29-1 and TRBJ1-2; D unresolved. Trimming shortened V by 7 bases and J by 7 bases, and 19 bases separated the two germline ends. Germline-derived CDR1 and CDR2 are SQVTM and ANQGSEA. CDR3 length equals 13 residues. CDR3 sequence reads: CSARWSGSRGYTF. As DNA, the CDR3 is TGCAGCGCCCGTTGGTCTGGGAGTCGTGGCTACACCTTC. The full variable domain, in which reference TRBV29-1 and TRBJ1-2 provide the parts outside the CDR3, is SAVISQKPSRDICQRGTSLTIQCQVDSQVTMMFWYRQQPGQSLTLIATANQGSEATYESGFVIDKFPISRPNLTFSTLTVSNMSPEDSSIYLCSARWSGSRGYTFGSGTRLTVV.

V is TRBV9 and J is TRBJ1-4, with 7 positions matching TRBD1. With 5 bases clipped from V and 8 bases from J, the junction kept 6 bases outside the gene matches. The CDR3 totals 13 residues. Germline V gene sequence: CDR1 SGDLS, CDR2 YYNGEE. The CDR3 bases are TGTGCCAGCAGTTCCGGGACAGACGAAAAACTGTTTTTT. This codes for CASSSGTDEKLFF. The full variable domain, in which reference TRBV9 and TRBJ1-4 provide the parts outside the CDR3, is DSGVTQTPKHLITATGQRVTLRCSPRSGDLSVYWYQQSLDQGLQFLIQYYNGEERAKGNILERFSAQQFPDLHSELNLSSLELGDSALYFCASSSGTDEKLFFGSGTQLSVL.

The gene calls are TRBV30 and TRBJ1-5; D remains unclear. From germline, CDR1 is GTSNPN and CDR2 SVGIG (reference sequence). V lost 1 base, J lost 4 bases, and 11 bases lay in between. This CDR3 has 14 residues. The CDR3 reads CAWSGQAGNQPQHF. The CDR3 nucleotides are TGTGCCTGGAGTGGGCAGGCGGGGAATCAGCCCCAGCATTTT.

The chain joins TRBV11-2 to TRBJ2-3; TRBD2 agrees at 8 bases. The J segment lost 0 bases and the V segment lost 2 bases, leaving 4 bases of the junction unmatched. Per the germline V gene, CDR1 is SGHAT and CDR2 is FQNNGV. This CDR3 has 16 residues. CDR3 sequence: CASSLKASGSTDTQYF. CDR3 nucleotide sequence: TGTGCCAGCAGCTTAAAGGCTAGCGGGAGCACAGATACGCAGTATTTT.

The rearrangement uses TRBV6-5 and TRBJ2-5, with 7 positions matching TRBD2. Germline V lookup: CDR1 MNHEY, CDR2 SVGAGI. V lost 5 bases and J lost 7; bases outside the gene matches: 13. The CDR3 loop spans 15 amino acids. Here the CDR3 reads CASSAVAGVVGTQYF. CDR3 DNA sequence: TGTGCCAGCAGTGCCGTGGCGGGAGTGGTTGGGACCCAGTACTTC.

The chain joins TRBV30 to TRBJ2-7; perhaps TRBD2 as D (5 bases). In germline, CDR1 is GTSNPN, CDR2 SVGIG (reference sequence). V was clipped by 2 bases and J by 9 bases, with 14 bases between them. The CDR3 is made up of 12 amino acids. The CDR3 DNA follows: TGTGCCTGGAGTTCGGGGAATTTGGGGCAGTACTTC. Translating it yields CAWSSGNLGQYF.

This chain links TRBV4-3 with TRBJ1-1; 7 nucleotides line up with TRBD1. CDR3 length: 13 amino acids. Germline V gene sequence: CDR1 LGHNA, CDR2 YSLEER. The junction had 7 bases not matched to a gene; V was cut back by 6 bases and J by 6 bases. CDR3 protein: CASSHRGSAEAFF. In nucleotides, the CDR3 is TGCGCCAGCAGTCACAGGGGAAGTGCTGAAGCTTTCTTT.

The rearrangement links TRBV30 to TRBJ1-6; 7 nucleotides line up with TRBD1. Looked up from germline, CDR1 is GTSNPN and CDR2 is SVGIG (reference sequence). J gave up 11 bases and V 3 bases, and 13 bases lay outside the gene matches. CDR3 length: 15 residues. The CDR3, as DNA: TGTGCCTGGAGGTTATTCACAGGGGTTGCGGCACCCCTCCACTTT. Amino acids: CAWRLFTGVAAPLHF.

The CDR3 sequence: CATSRDSTGGLETQYF. The DNA for the CDR3 is TGTGCCACCAGCAGAGATTCGACAGGGGGCCTAGAGACCCAGTACTTC. The chain employs TRBV15 and TRBJ2-5; 10 bases are shared with TRBD1. Germline CDR1 is LNHNV and CDR2 is YYDKDF (reference sequence). The CDR3 has 16 residues. The trim removed 0 bases at V and 4 bases at J, leaving 5 bases unmatched.

This CDR3 reads CASSPIVGRGGTQYF. CDR3 DNA sequence: TGTGCCAGCAGTCCCATTGTCGGCAGAGGGGGGACCCAGTACTTC. J is TRBJ2-5 and V is TRBV2; weak D call: TRBD1 (6 bases). V lost 5 bases to trimming and J lost 7 bases, with 20 bases between them. The CDR3 is 15 amino acids. Germline V gene data show CDR1 as SNHLY and CDR2 as FYNNEI.

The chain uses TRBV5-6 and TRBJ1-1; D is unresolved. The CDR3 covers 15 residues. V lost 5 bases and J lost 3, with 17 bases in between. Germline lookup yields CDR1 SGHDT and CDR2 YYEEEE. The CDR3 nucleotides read TGTGCCAGCAGGTTCTTAGGTACAGCCTACACTGAAGCTTTCTTT. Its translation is CASRFLGTAYTEAFF.

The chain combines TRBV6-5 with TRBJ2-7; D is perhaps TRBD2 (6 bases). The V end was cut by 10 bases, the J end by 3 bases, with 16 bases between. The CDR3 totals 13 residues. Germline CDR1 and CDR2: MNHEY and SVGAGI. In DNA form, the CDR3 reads TGTGCCACCTGCTCGGGACTCGACTACGAGCAGTACTTC. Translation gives CATCSGLDYEQYF.

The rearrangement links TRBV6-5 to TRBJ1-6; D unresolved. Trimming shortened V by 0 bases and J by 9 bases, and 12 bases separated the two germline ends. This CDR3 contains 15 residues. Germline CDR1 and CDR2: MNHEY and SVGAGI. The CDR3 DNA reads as TGTGCCAGCAGTTACTCGGGAGGCTTCGGTTCACCCCTCCACTTT. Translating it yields CASSYSGGFGSPLHF.

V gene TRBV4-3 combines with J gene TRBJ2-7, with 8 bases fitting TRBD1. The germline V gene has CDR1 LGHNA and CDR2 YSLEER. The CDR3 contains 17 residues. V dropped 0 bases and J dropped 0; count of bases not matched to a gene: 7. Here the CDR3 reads CASSQELRTGSSYEQYF. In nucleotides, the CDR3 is TGCGCCAGCAGCCAAGAATTACGGACAGGGAGCTCCTACGAGCAGTACTTC.

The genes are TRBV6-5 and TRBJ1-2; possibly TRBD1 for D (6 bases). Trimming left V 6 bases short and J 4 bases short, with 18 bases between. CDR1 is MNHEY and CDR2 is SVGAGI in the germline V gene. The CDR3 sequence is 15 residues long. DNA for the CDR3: TGTGCCAGCAGCCTCCAGGGGCTGGGCTCCTATGGCTACACCTTC. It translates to CASSLQGLGSYGYTF.

CDR3 sequence: CASSLSGVSWPQHF. CDR3 in DNA: TGTGCCAGCAGTTTATCCGGGGTCTCGTGGCCCCAGCATTTT. The chain links TRBV28 to TRBJ1-5; D is ambiguous. CDR3 length: 14 residues. Germline V gene sequence: CDR1 MDHEN, CDR2 SYDVKM. With 1 base removed from V and 9 bases from J, the gap between germline ends came to 13 bases.

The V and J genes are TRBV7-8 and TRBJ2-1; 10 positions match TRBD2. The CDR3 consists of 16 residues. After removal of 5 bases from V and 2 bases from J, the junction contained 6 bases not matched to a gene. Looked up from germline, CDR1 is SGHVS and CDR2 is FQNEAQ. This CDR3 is CASSLGLALTYNEQFF. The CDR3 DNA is TGTGCCAGCAGCCTGGGACTAGCGCTAACCTACAATGAGCAGTTCTTC.